This TCR beta chain was obtained from a study of blood T cell repertoires in COVID-19. In this sample, this clone turned up once. Per the original methods: Estimation of nucleated cell counts was performed using reference gene primer amplification. Using immunoSEQ multiplex PCR, the repertoire was profiled, and TCRdb retains in-frame clones only, with some absent. V, J and clone size were drawn from that table, and D and trimming were deduced from the DNA. The sample consists of about 98,000 clones, roughly 80% of them appearing once. The CDR3 covers 15 residues. J lost 3 bases, V lost 10 bases, and 14 bases had no gene match. Germline CDR1 is MNHEY and CDR2 is SVGAGI.

Sequencing was performed on peripheral blood. This receptor was obtained from a human donor in a cohort sampled during active COVID-19. J is TRBJ1-2 and V is TRBV6-5; TRBD1 agrees at 7 bases. The CDR3 DNA reads as TGTGCCACCCGCCCAGTTACAGGGGTGGACTATGGCTACACCTTC. Its protein product is CATRPVTGVDYGYTF.